These 4 T cell receptor beta chains share one sample of origin, sequenced in a study of blood T cells in healthy people across ages. Primed by a sample-barcoded 5' primer and a J-beta primer mix, a second PCR proceeded for 7 to 11 cycles. TCRdb re-called the 5' RACE reads with MiXCR, one entry per CDR3 protein. The sample includes about 640,000 distinct CDR3 sequences, around 54% of them seen just once. The sequenced material came from blood. These receptors originate from a man aged 60-69 years in good health.

The rearrangement uses TRBV2 and TRBJ2-5; D not certain. CDR3 length: 11 residues. Per the germline V gene, CDR1 is SNHLY and CDR2 is FYNNEI. Trimming shortened V by 9 bases and J by 5 bases, and 10 bases separated the two germline ends. The CDR3 bases are TGTGCCAGAGAACTGGGGGAGACCCAGTACTTC. Its translation: CARELGETQYF.

This clonotype was seen once. This may be a read error: a much more frequent sequence differs by one nucleotide. The chain combines TRBV29-1 with TRBJ2-6; D is possibly TRBD1 (5 bases). In germline, CDR1 is SQVTM, CDR2 ANQGSEA. The CDR3 consists of 12 residues. The CDR3 nucleotides are TGCAGCGCTCAGGGTATCGCCAACGACCTGACTTTC. It yields the protein CSAQGIANDLTF.

Points on this clonotype: This may come from a read error, since a much larger clone is one base off. This chain links TRBV20-1 with TRBJ2-7; D tentatively reads TRBD1 or TRBD2 (5 bases each). CDR3 length: 15 residues. Trimming took off 5 bases at V and 7 bases at J, with 24 bases between the two ends. Germline loops: CDR1 DFQATT, CDR2 SNEGSKA (reference sequence). CDR3 sequence (DNA): TGCAGTGCTCCGCGGACTGGGGCCACTTACAATGAGCAGTACTTC. This gives the protein CSAPRTGATYNEQYF.

The V and J genes are TRBV5-1 and TRBJ2-6; D is unresolved. The CDR3 runs 16 residues. Deletions cut 4 bases from V and 0 bases from J, with 11 bases between. CDR1 is SGHRS and CDR2 is YFSETQ in the germline V gene. The CDR3 nucleotides are TGCGCCAGCAGCCTCGGACGGAACTCTGGGGCCAACGTCCTGACTTTC. This sequence encodes CASSLGRNSGANVLTF.